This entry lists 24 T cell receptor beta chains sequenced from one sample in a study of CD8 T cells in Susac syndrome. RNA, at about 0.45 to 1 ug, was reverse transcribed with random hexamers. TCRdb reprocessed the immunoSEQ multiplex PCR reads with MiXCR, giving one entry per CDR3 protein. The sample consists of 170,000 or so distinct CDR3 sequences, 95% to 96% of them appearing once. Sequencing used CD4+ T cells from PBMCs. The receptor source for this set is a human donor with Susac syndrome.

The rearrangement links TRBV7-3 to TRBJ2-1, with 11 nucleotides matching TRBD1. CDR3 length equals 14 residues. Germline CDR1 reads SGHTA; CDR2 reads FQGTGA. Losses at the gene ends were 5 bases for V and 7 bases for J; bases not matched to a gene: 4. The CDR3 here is CASSPGTGGNEQFF. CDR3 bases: TGTGCCAGCAGCCCCGGGACAGGGGGTAATGAGCAGTTCTTC.

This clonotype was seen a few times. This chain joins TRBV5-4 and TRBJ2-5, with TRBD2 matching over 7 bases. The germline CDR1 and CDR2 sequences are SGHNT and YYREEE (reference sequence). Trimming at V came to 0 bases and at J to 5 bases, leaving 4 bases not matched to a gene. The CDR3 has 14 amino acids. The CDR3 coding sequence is TGTGCCAGCAGCTTGGAGCAGGGAGGGGAGACCCAGTACTTC. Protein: CASSLEQGGETQYF.

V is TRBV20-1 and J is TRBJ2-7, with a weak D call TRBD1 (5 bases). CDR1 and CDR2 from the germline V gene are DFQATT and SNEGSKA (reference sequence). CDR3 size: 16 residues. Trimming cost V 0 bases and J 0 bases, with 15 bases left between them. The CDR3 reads CSARDQGGAHSYEQYF. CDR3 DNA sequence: TGCAGTGCTAGAGATCAGGGCGGCGCCCACTCCTACGAGCAGTACTTC.

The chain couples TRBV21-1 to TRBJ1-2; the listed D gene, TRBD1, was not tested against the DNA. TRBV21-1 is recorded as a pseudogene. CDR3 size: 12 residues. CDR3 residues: CASWGSNYGYTF. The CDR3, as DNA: TGTGCCAGCTGGGGCAGTAACTATGGCTACACCTTC.

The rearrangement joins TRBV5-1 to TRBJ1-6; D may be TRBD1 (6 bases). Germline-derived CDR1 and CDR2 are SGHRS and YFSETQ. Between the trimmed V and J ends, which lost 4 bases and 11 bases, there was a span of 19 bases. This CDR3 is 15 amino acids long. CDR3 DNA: TGCGCCAGCAGCAACCGGGACACGTCGTCGACACCCCTCCACTTT. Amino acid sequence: CASSNRDTSSTPLHF.

The chain's CDR3 is CASSLAQAAGQFF. The CDR3 DNA follows: TGTGCCAGCAGTTTAGCGCAAGCGGCGGGGCAGTTCTTC. J is TRBJ2-1 and V is TRBV12-3 or TRBV12-4, with a weak D call TRBD2 (5 bases). The CDR3 totals 13 residues. V was cut by 0 bases and J by 12 bases, with 12 bases left in between.

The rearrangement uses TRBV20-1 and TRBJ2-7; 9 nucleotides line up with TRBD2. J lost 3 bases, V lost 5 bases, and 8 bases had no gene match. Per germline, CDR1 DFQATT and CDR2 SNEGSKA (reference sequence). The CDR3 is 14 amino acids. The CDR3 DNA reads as TGCAGTGCTTCGACTAGCGGAATAAACTACGAGCAGTACTTC. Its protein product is CSASTSGINYEQYF.

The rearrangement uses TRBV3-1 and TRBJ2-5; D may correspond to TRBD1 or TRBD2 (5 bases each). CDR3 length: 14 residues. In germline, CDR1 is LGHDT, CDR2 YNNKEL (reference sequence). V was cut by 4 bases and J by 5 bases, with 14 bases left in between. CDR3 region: CASSPLGPSETQYF. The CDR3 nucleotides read TGTGCCAGCAGCCCGCTGGGACCCTCGGAGACCCAGTACTTC.

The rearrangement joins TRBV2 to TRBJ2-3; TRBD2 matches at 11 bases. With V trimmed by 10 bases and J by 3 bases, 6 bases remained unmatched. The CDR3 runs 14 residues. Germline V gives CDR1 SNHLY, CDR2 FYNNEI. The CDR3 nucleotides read TGTGCCACCCTCGGGACTAGCGGAACAGATACGCAGTATTTT. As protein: CATLGTSGTDTQYF.

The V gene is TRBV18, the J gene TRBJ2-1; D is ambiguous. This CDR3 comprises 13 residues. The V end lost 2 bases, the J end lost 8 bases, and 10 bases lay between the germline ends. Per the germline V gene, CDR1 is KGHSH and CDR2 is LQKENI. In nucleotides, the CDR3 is TGTGCCAGCTCACCATTTCTTCGCGATGAGCAGTTCTTC. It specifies CASSPFLRDEQFF.

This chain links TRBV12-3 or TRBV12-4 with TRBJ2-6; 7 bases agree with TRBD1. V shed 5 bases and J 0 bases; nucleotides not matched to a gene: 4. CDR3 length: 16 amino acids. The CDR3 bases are TGTGCCAGCAGTCGGGACAGCGTCTCTGGGGCCAACGTCCTGACTTTC. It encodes CASSRDSVSGANVLTF.

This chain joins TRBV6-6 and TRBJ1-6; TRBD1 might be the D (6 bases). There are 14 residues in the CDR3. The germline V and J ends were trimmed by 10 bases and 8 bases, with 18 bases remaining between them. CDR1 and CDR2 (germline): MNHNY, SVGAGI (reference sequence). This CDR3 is CAIRTQGSYSPLHF. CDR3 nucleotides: TGTGCCATCCGGACACAGGGAAGTTATTCACCCCTCCACTTT.

The CDR3 DNA reads as TGTGCCAGCAGCGCACAGGGCGTGCAGTTCTTC. Its translation: CASSAQGVQFF. V is TRBV3-1 and J is TRBJ2-1; perhaps TRBD1 as D (6 bases). The CDR3 contains 11 residues. CDR1 is LGHDT and CDR2 is YNNKEL in the germline V gene (reference sequence). V lost 5 bases and J 12 bases, leaving 11 bases between the germline ends.

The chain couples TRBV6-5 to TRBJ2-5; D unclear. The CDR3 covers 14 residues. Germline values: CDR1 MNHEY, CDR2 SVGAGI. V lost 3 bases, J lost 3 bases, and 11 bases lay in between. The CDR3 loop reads CASSYTGREETQYF. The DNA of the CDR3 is TGTGCCAGCAGTTATACCGGCCGAGAAGAGACCCAGTACTTC.

In nucleotides, the CDR3 is TGTGCCAGCCACCGGGGTGGGGGGCTGGGCGGGGAGCTGTTTTTT. Residues: CASHRGGGLGGELFF. The chain employs TRBV19 and TRBJ2-2; D is perhaps TRBD1 or TRBD2 (6 bases each). The CDR3 is made up of 15 amino acids. The germline V gene encodes CDR1 LNHDA and CDR2 SQIVND (reference sequence). With 9 bases removed from V and 7 bases from J, the gap between germline ends came to 21 bases.

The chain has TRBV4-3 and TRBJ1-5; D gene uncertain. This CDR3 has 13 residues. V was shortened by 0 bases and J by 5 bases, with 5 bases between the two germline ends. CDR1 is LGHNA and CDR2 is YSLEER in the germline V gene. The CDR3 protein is CASSQDLDQPQHF. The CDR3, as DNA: TGCGCCAGCAGCCAAGATCTGGATCAGCCCCAGCATTTT.

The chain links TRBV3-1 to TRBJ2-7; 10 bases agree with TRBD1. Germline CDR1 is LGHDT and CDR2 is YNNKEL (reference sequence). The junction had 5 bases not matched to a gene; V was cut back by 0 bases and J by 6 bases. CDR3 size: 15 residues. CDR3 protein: CASSQDMTGGLEQYF. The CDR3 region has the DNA TGTGCCAGCAGCCAAGATATGACAGGGGGCCTCGAGCAGTACTTC.

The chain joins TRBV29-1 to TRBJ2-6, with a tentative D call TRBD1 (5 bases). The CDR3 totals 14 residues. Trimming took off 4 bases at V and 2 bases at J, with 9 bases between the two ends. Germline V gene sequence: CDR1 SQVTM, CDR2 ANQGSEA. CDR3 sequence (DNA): TGCAGCGTTGCCTCACAGGCTGGGGCCAACGTCCTGACTTTC. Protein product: CSVASQAGANVLTF.

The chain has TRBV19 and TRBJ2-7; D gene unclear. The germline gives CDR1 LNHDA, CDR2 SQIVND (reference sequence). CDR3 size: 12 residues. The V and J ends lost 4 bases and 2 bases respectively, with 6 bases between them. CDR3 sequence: CASSNPAYEQYF. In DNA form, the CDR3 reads TGTGCCAGTAGTAACCCAGCCTACGAGCAGTACTTC.

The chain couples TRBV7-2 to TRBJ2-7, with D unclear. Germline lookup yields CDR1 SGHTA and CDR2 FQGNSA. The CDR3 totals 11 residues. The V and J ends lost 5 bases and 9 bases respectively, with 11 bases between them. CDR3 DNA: TGTGCCAGCAGCCCCCGCGATGTGCAGTACTTC. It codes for CASSPRDVQYF.

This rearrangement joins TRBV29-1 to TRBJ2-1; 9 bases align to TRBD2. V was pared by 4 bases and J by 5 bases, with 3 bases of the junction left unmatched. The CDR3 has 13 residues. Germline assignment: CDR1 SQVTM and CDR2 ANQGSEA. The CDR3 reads CSVVASGNNEQFF. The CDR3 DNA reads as TGCAGCGTTGTGGCTAGCGGGAACAATGAGCAGTTCTTC.

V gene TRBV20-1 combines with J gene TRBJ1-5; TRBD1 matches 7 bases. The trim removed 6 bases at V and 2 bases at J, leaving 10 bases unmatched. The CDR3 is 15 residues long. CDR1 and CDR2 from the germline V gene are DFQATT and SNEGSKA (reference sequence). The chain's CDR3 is CSAGTQGGGNQPQHF. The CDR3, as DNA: TGCAGTGCCGGCACTCAGGGGGGGGGCAATCAGCCCCAGCATTTT.

CDR3 in DNA: TGTGCCAGCATCGACGAGGGGTTATGGTCTGCTTTCTTT. The encoded protein is CASIDEGLWSAFF. The chain combines TRBV28 with TRBJ1-1, with D possibly matching TRBD1 (5 bases). The CDR3 runs to 13 residues. The germline V gene encodes CDR1 MDHEN and CDR2 SYDVKM. Trimming shortened V by 7 bases and J by 11 bases, and 20 bases separated the two germline ends.

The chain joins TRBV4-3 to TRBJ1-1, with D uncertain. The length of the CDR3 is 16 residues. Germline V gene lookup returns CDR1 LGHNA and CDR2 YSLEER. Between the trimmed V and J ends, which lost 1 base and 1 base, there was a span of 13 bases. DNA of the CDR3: TGCGCCAGCAGCCAAGGGAGTACGAGAAGGAACACTGAAGCTTTCTTT. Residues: CASSQGSTRRNTEAFF.